The 27 T cell receptor beta chains below all came from one sample that was sequenced in a study of T-cell memory formation after mild COVID-19. TCRdb re-derived calls from the 5' RACE reads in MiXCR, one entry per CDR3 protein. Among 300,000 to 350,000 distinct CDR3 sequences listed, 13% were seen once. The sequencing sample was made of PBMCs or a T cell subset sorted from them (not recorded which). These receptors were obtained from a man aged 18 to 29 who had mild COVID-19 (a few samples of this study predate the infection). Cell type and time point are not known.

This clonotype was seen more than once but under ten times. The chain couples TRBV7-2 to TRBJ1-6; perhaps TRBD1 as D (6 bases). The germline V gene encodes CDR1 SGHTA and CDR2 FQGNSA. There are 18 residues in the CDR3. With 5 bases removed from V and 8 bases from J, the gap between germline ends came to 25 bases. The CDR3 region is CASSQVRRTDPGDSPLHF. DNA of the CDR3: TGTGCCAGCAGCCAGGTGAGACGGACCGACCCAGGGGATTCACCCCTCCACTTT.

The rearrangement joins TRBV7-8 to TRBJ2-3; no clear D gene. With 5 bases removed from V and 11 bases from J, the gap between germline ends came to 11 bases. The CDR3 is 11 residues long. The germline gives CDR1 SGHVS, CDR2 FQNEAQ. CDR3 sequence reads: CASSPGPGQYF. The CDR3, as DNA: TGTGCCAGCAGCCCTGGTCCCGGGCAGTATTTT.

The chain couples TRBV14 to TRBJ1-1, with TRBD1 matching 9 bases. V lost 1 base, J lost 10 bases, and 4 bases stayed unmatched. Germline CDR1 and CDR2: SGHDN and FVKESK. The CDR3 is 13 amino acids. CDR3 DNA sequence: TGTGCCAGCAGCCAAGCCGAGACAGGGGGAGCTTTCTTT. It translates to CASSQAETGGAFF.

This clonotype was counted a few times. The chain links TRBV6-6 to TRBJ1-2; possibly TRBD1 for D (5 bases). V was shortened by 3 bases and J by 8 bases, with 13 bases between the two germline ends. The germline V gene has CDR1 MNHNY and CDR2 SVGAGI (reference sequence). The CDR3 is made up of 13 amino acids. The CDR3 nucleotides are TGTGCCAGCAGTTATGGGGCCCCGGAAGGCTACACCTTC. It encodes CASSYGAPEGYTF.

A few counts support this clonotype. J is TRBJ2-5 and V is TRBV19, with no clear D. Between the trimmed V and J ends, which lost 9 bases and 1 base, there was a span of 9 bases. The CDR3 is 12 amino acids. In germline, CDR1 is LNHDA, CDR2 SQIVND (reference sequence). The CDR3 nucleotides are TGTGCCAGCCGCAGCCGCCAAGAGACCCAGTACTTC. Translation gives CASRSRQETQYF. Combining the CDR3 with reference TRBV19 and TRBJ2-5 gives the whole variable domain DGGITQSPKYLFRKEGQNVTLSCEQNLNHDAMYWYRQDPGQGLRLIYYSQIVNDFQKGDIAEGYSVSREKKESFPLTVTSAQKNPTAFYLCASRSRQETQYFGPGTRLLVL.

Many counts were recorded for this clonotype. The genes are TRBV7-2 and TRBJ2-5, with D perhaps matching TRBD1 (5 bases). CDR3 length: 13 amino acids. The germline gives CDR1 SGHTA, CDR2 FQGNSA. V was cut by 1 base and J by 4 bases, with 7 bases left in between. The CDR3 region is CASSLGGPETQYF. The CDR3 DNA sequence: TGTGCCAGCAGCTTAGGGGGCCCAGAGACCCAGTACTTC.

The rearrangement links TRBV4-1 to TRBJ1-1; D gene unclear. The CDR3 covers 11 residues. The V and J ends lost 0 bases and 7 bases respectively, with 3 bases between them. Per germline, CDR1 MGHRA and CDR2 YSYEKL. CDR3 sequence (DNA): TGCGCCAGCAGCCAAGATGTTGAAGCTTTCTTT. It yields the protein CASSQDVEAFF.

This clonotype has more than one count but fewer than ten. The chain is built from TRBV15 and TRBJ1-1, with D perhaps matching TRBD1 (5 bases). The germline V and J ends were trimmed by 7 bases and 7 bases, with 19 bases remaining between them. There are 14 residues in the CDR3. Germline CDR1 is LNHNV and CDR2 is YYDKDF (reference sequence). CDR3 sequence reads: CATTNDRGMNEAFF. The CDR3, as DNA: TGTGCCACCACTAATGATAGGGGAATGAATGAAGCTTTCTTT.

The J gene is TRBJ2-3, the V gene TRBV12-3 or TRBV12-4; D unclear. Trimming removed 5 bases at V and 1 base at J, with 7 bases between. The CDR3 is 13 residues long. The CDR3 reads CASSTTRTDTQYF. The CDR3 nucleotides are TGTGCCAGCAGTACTACCCGCACAGATACGCAGTATTTT.

This clonotype was seen more than once but under ten times. The V gene is TRBV10-3, the J gene TRBJ1-4, with TRBD1 identical over 7 bases. Germline CDR1 and CDR2: ENHRY and SYGVKD. The CDR3 length is 16 residues. V lost 11 bases to trimming and J lost 0 bases; unmatched junction nucleotides: 12. The CDR3 DNA reads as TGTGCCGCCGGCGGTCAGGGGGGATCAACTAATGAAAAACTGTTTTTT. It specifies CAAGGQGGSTNEKLFF.

The CDR3 DNA reads TGTGCCAGCAGTTTTAAGGAAGGCACCGGGGAGCTGTTTTTT. Translating it yields CASSFKEGTGELFF. V and J are TRBV12-3 or TRBV12-4 and TRBJ2-2; no definite D call. The CDR3 extends over 14 amino acids. V dropped 3 bases and J dropped 4 bases, with 9 bases sitting between them.

The chain is built from TRBV2 and TRBJ1-6; TRBD1 matches at 8 bases. The CDR3 spans 15 residues. V lost 7 bases, J lost 7 bases, and 9 bases stayed unmatched. CDR1 and CDR2 (germline): SNHLY, FYNNEI. CDR3: CASTDRGLGNSPLHF. Here the CDR3 DNA reads TGTGCCAGCACCGACAGGGGATTGGGAAATTCACCCCTCCACTTT. Full variable domain (outside the CDR3, taken from reference TRBV2 and TRBJ1-6): EPEVTQTPSHQVTQMGQEVILRCVPISNHLYFYWYRQILGQKVEFLVSFYNNEISEKSEIFDDQFSVERPDGSNFTLKIRSTKLEDSAMYFCASTDRGLGNSPLHFGNGTRLTVT.

This clonotype was recorded a few times. The genes are TRBV7-6 and TRBJ1-2; 12 bases align to TRBD1. The germline CDR1 and CDR2 sequences are SGHVS and FNYEAQ. The CDR3 is 17 residues long. V shed 7 bases, J shed 6 bases, and the junction held 15 bases outside the gene matches. The CDR3 protein is CASTKSQGQGALNGYTF. CDR3 DNA sequence: TGTGCCAGCACCAAAAGCCAGGGACAGGGGGCTTTGAATGGCTACACCTTC.

This clonotype was recorded a few times. The chain is built from TRBV19 and TRBJ1-5; D remains unclear. Per the germline V gene, CDR1 is LNHDA and CDR2 is SQIVND (reference sequence). Trimming took 2 bases from V and 0 from J, leaving 8 bases between them. This CDR3 is built from 15 residues. The DNA for the CDR3 is TGTGCCAGTAGTATAACAGCGCATAGCAATCAGCCCCAGCATTTT. As protein: CASSITAHSNQPQHF.

This clonotype has just a few counts. The CDR3, as DNA: TGCGCCAGCAGCGAGGCGGTGGGACAGGGTATTGGAGTTTACGAGCAGTACTTC. Its protein product is CASSEAVGQGIGVYEQYF. This chain uses TRBV23-1 with TRBJ2-7, with 9 positions matching TRBD1. TRBV23-1 is labeled an ORF, and its function is uncertain. The CDR3 contains 18 residues. Germline trimming cut 6 bases from V and 4 bases from J; bases unmatched to any gene: 19.

The chain links TRBV7-2 to TRBJ1-6, with D perhaps TRBD1 (5 bases). Germline V CDR1 and CDR2: SGHTA, FQGNSA. The CDR3 extends over 14 amino acids. V lost 6 bases to trimming and J lost 10 bases, with 16 bases between them. Written as DNA, the CDR3 is TGTGCCAGCAGTCCTAGGCCCAGGGACTCACCCCTCCACTTT. It specifies CASSPRPRDSPLHF.

The chain has TRBV5-1 and TRBJ2-7, with D hard to call. Germline V gene sequence: CDR1 SGHRS, CDR2 YFSETQ. Trimming cost V 3 bases and J 5 bases, with 15 bases left between them. This CDR3 has 14 amino acids. The DNA for the CDR3 is TGCGCCAGCAGCTACCGTTCCGCGGATGACGAGCAGTACGTC. Amino acid sequence: CASSYRSADDEQYV.

The rearrangement uses TRBV28 and TRBJ1-2; no clear D gene. Trimming removed 2 bases at V and 8 bases at J, with 12 bases between. The CDR3 runs to 13 residues. Germline values: CDR1 MDHEN, CDR2 SYDVKM. The DNA of the CDR3 is TGTGCCAGCAGTTTACCCGGGTTCCGAGGCTACACCTTC. Translation gives CASSLPGFRGYTF.

The rearrangement links TRBV4-1 to TRBJ2-4; no definite D call. The V and J ends lost 1 base and 4 bases respectively, with 14 bases between them. The length of the CDR3 is 16 residues. The germline V gene has CDR1 MGHRA and CDR2 YSYEKL. CDR3 DNA: TGCGCCAGCAGCCAAGGGGGATTATCTCTAAAAAACATTCAGTACTTC. Protein sequence: CASSQGGLSLKNIQYF.

This clonotype occurred a few times. The V gene is TRBV5-1, the J gene TRBJ2-5; D not certain. V lost 1 base, J lost 4 bases, and 14 bases lay in between. Germline V CDR1 and CDR2: SGHRS, YFSETQ. The CDR3 extends over 15 amino acids. CDR3 sequence: CASSLSGPVGETQYF. The CDR3 DNA reads TGCGCCAGCAGCTTGTCCGGCCCGGTCGGAGAGACCCAGTACTTC.

V is TRBV7-3 and J is TRBJ2-1; 7 bases are a match to TRBD2. J lost 4 bases, V lost 2 bases, and 5 bases had no gene match. The germline V gene has CDR1 SGHTA and CDR2 FQGTGA. The CDR3 has 15 residues. The CDR3 coding sequence is TGTGCCAGCAGCTTATCCCTTAGCGGGTACAATGAGCAGTTCTTC. This translates into CASSLSLSGYNEQFF.

Remarks on this clonotype: Compared with germline, one end of the junction differs, possibly owing to a read error. V is TRBV10-3 and J is TRBJ2-7; 8 bases line up with TRBD1. The CDR3 consists of 17 residues. Per germline, CDR1 ENHRY and CDR2 SYGVKD. For the CDR3, the DNA is TGTGCCATCAGGGGAACACCGGGACAGGCGGCACTCGAGCTTTTGCACTTC. The encoded protein is CAIRGTPGQAALELLHF.

J is TRBJ1-5 and V is TRBV12-3 or TRBV12-4; no clear D. The CDR3 runs to 14 residues. V gave up 5 bases and J gave up 4 bases, with 12 bases separating them. CDR3 DNA: TGTGCCAGCAGTCCGCAGGACGGGAATCAGCCCCAGCATTTT. Its protein is CASSPQDGNQPQHF.

The V call is TRBV7-2, the J call TRBJ1-1; 7 positions match TRBD1. Germline CDR1 is SGHTA and CDR2 is FQGNSA. The CDR3 runs 13 residues. J lost 4 bases, V lost 5 bases, and 4 bases had no gene match. The CDR3 DNA sequence: TGTGCCAGCAGCGTTAACAGGGGCACTGAAGCTTTCTTT. Its protein is CASSVNRGTEAFF.

The V and J genes are TRBV12-3 or TRBV12-4 and TRBJ2-2, with TRBD2 as a possible D gene (5 bases). This CDR3 is 16 amino acids long. V dropped 4 bases and J dropped 1 base, with 13 bases sitting between them. CDR3 residues: CASSSERSRNTGELFF. Written as DNA, the CDR3 is TGTGCCAGCAGTTCCGAGCGGTCTAGGAACACCGGGGAGCTGTTTTTT.

This clonotype was detected only a few times. The chain is built from TRBV11-2 and TRBJ2-1; D tentatively reads TRBD1 or TRBD2 (6 bases each). Deletions cut 1 base from V and 9 bases from J, with 13 bases between. Germline V CDR1 and CDR2: SGHAT, FQNNGV. CDR3 length: 14 residues. In DNA, the CDR3 is TGTGCCAGCAGCTTAGGGGGGGCGGTTGGTGAGCAGTTCTTC. Encoded protein: CASSLGGAVGEQFF.

This chain connects TRBV2 to TRBJ2-5, with D tentatively TRBD2 (6 bases). V lost 0 bases, J lost 3 bases, and 14 bases lay in between. The CDR3 consists of 16 residues. CDR1 SNHLY and CDR2 FYNNEI come from the germline V gene. CDR3: CASSEASWTGEETQYF. As DNA, the CDR3 is TGTGCCAGCAGTGAAGCTTCCTGGACGGGGGAAGAGACCCAGTACTTC.